This entry concerns a single TCR beta chain. This CDR3 has 15 residues. V dropped 4 bases and J dropped 3 bases, with 16 bases sitting between them. The germline CDR1 and CDR2 sequences are SGHRS and YFSETQ. The data originate from a study of blood T cell repertoires in COVID-19. Study context: Samples came from the United States, Italy and Spain, spanning acute and convalescent COVID-19. PBMCs, B-cell-depleted T cells, or T cells provided the cDNA or gDNA that made up the material.

Source study methods: Amplification with reference gene primers provided the estimates of nucleated cell counts. Profiling relied on immunoSEQ multiplex PCR, and the TCRdb table lists in-frame clones only, not all of them. V and J calls and clone size are given by that table; D and trimming were obtained from the DNA. The top ten clones hold 2.5% to 3.5% of a sample with 240,000 or so clones, approximately 83% of them seen once. Sequencing used peripheral blood. V usage is TRBV5-1 and J usage is TRBJ1-2, with D unresolved. The clonotype originates from a woman between 25 and 40 years old who had recovered from COVID-19. The CDR3 DNA sequence: TGCGCCAGCAGCCTGAGCTATGGTTTGGACTATGGCTACACCTTC. Protein product: CASSLSYGLDYGYTF.